This TCR beta chain was sequenced in a study of post-analysis software for immune sequencing data. Study-level points and caveats: By F measure, samples from a shared preparation batch strongly co-clustered. TRBV5-6, TRBV5-1 and TRBV20-1 were among five TRBV segments more frequent in patients than controls.

Trimming took 6 bases from V and 9 from J; bases not matched to a gene: 6. The CDR3 spans 15 residues. As concerns this clonotype: Its antigen is as yet unknown.

Carried by the TCR beta cDNA libraries were unique molecular identifiers. Around 500,000 cDNA molecules were obtained from 1 to 10 million T cells. TCRdb recomputed calls from the PCR reads with MiXCR, one row per CDR3 protein. The sample lists roughly 570,000 distinct CDR3 sequences, around 34% occurring once. The rearrangement joins TRBV12-3 or TRBV12-4 to TRBJ1-6; 12 nucleotides align to TRBD1. Sequencing was carried out using blood. The receptor was derived from a girl aged 2 to 17 with multiple sclerosis. The CDR3 here is CASSPGTGGGSPLHF. The CDR3 DNA is TGTGCCAGCAGCCCCGGGACAGGGGGCGGTTCACCCCTCCACTTT.